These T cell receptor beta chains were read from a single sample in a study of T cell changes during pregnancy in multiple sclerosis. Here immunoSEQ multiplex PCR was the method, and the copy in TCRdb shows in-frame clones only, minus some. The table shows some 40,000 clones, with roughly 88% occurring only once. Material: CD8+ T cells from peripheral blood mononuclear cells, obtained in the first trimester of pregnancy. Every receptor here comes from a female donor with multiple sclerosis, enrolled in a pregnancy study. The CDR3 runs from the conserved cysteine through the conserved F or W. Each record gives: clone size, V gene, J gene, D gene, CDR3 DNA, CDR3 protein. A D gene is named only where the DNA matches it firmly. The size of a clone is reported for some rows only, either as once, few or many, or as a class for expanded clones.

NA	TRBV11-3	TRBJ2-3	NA	TGTGCCAGCAGCTTAGTTGTGGGGGGGGGCGATACGCAGTATTTT	CASSLVVGGGDTQYF
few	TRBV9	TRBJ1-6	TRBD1	TGTGCCAGCAGCGGCGGAGTCGGGACAGGGAGTTCACCCCTCCACTTT	CASSGGVGTGSSPLHF
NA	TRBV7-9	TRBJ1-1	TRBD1	TGTGCCAGCAGCCCACGAGACAGGGGTGAAGCTTTCTTT	CASSPRDRGEAFF
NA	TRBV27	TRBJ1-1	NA	TGTGCCAGCACCCCGGGGGTCGAAGGCACTGAAGCTTTCTTT	CASTPGVEGTEAFF
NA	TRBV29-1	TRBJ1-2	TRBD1	TGCAGCGTATTGAACAGGGGCTATGGCTACACCTTC	CSVLNRGYGYTF
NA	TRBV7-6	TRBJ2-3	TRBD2	TGTGCCAGCAGCACTTCCCCGGGACTAGATACAGATACGCAGTATTTT	CASSTSPGLDTDTQYF
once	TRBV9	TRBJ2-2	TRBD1	TGTGCCAGCAGCTGGACAGGGGCGATCACCGGGGAGCTGTTTTTT	CASSWTGAITGELFF
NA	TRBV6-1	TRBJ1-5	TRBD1	TGTGCCAGCAGTGACGGTCAGGGGGGTCATCAGCCCCAGCATTTT	CASSDGQGGHQPQHF
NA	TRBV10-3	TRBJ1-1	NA	TGTGCCATCAGTGCCCAGGGGAACACTGAAGCTTTCTTT	CAISAQGNTEAFF
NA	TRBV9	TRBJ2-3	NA	TGTGCCAGCAGCGTGAACAAGGGGCCCACCACAGATACGCAGTATTTT	CASSVNKGPTTDTQYF
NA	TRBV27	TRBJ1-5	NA	TGTGCCAGCAGCCCTGGGGCCCCTAGAAGCAATCAGCCCCAGCATTTT	CASSPGAPRSNQPQHF
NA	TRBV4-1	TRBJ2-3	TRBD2	TGCGCCAGCAGCCAAGAACTAGCGGGGACCCTTCACAACACAGATACGCAGTATTTT	CASSQELAGTLHNTDTQYF
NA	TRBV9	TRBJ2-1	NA	TGTGCCAGCAGCCCGAGCGGCGACCCCTACAATGAGCAGTTCTTC	CASSPSGDPYNEQFF
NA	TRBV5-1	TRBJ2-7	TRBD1	TGCGCCAGCAGCCTAGGACAGGGGGCAGCCTACGAGCAGTACTTC	CASSLGQGAAYEQYF
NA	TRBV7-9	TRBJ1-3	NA	TGTGCCAGCAGCTTACCGCTAATCGGAAACACCATATATTTT	CASSLPLIGNTIYF
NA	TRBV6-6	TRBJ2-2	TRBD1	TGTGCCAGCAGTTACCTGGGACAGACCGGGGAGCTGTTTTTT	CASSYLGQTGELFF
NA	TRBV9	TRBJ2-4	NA	TGTGCCAGCAGCGTAGAGGGGCAGTTCAAAAACATTCAGTACTTC	CASSVEGQFKNIQYF
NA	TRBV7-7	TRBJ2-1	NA	TGTGCCAGCAGCTTGAACAGGGTGGATGAGCAGTTCTTC	CASSLNRVDEQFF
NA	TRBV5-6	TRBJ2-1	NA	TGTGCCAGCAGCTTGGGCACTAGCCTGAGTGAGCAGTTCTTC	CASSLGTSLSEQFF
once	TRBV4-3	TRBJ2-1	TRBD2	TGCGCCAGCAGCCAATTACTAGCGGGGGACTACAATGAGCAGTTCTTC	CASSQLLAGDYNEQFF
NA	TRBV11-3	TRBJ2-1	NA	TGTGCCAGCAGCTTAGGGGCGGGGAGCTATGAGCAGTTCTTC	CASSLGAGSYEQFF
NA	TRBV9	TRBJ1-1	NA	TGTGCCAGCAGCCCCCAAGACTACACTGAAGCTTTCTTT	CASSPQDYTEAFF
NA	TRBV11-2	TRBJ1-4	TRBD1	TGTGCCAGCAGCTCCGGGACAGGGGATGGTATCGATGAAAAACTGTTTTTT	CASSSGTGDGIDEKLFF
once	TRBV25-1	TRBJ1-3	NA	TGTGCCAGCAGTGAATATGGGGCCTACTCTGGAAACACCATATATTTT	CASSEYGAYSGNTIYF
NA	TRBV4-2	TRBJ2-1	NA	TGTGCCAGCAGCTCGGGCTCCTACAATGAGCAGTTCTTC	CASSSGSYNEQFF
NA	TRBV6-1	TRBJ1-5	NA	TGTGCCAGCAGTGAAGATACAGGGATGCCTCAGCCCCAGCATTTT	CASSEDTGMPQPQHF
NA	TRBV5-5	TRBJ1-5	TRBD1	TGTGCCAGCAGCTTGGCTTTGGACAGGGTGGATCAGCCCCAGCATTTT	CASSLALDRVDQPQHF
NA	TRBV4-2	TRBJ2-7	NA	TGTGCCAGCAGCCAGGGTTCGGGGGTCTACGAGCAGTACTTC	CASSQGSGVYEQYF
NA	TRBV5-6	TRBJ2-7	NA	TGTGCCAGCAGCTTGACCGGCGAGCAGTACTTC	CASSLTGEQYF
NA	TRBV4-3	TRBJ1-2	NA	TGCGCCAGCAGCTCAAGTGGGCTATATGGCTACACCTTC	CASSSSGLYGYTF
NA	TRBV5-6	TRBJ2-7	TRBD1	TGTGCCAGCAGCCCCGGGACAGCCTACGAGCAGTACTTC	CASSPGTAYEQYF
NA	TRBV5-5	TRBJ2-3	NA	TGTGCCAGCAGCTTGGATCAGCGCCTCACAGATACGCAGTATTTT	CASSLDQRLTDTQYF
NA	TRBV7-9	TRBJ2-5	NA	TGTGCCAGTGAGGGTTTCGATATACAAGAGACCCAGTACTTC	CASEGFDIQETQYF
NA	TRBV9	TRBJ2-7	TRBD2	TGTGCCAGCAGCCCGGGGGGTAGCGGGAATTACGAGCAGTACTTC	CASSPGGSGNYEQYF
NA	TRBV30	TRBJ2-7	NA	TGTGCCTGGAGTGTAACGGGATACGAGCAGTACTTC	CAWSVTGYEQYF
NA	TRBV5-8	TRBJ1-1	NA	TGTGCCAGCAGCACCCCATTCGGGGGGGTTACTGAAGCTTTCTTT	CASSTPFGGVTEAFF
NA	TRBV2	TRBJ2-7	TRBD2	TGTGCCAGCAGTAGACTCTGGACTAGCGGGGGGGCAGGGTACCTCTACGAGCAGTACTTC	CASSRLWTSGGAGYLYEQYF